Below, one T cell receptor beta chain is given with its context. V shed 3 bases and J shed 5 bases, with 13 bases lying between them. CDR1 and CDR2 (germline): KGHSH, LQKENI. The CDR3 consists of 14 residues. This entry belongs to a study of blood T cell repertoires in COVID-19. As processed by the authors: Amplification from reference gene primers served as the basis for estimated nucleated cell counts. Assay: immunoSEQ multiplex PCR; the TCRdb copy retains only in-frame clones and omits some. V and J calls and clone size are given by that table; D and trimming were obtained from the DNA. The sample has about 24,000 clones; around nine tenths are singletons.

The sequenced material came from peripheral blood. The chain uses TRBV18 and TRBJ2-5, with D perhaps matching TRBD1 (7 bases). This sequence originates from a man between 50 and 59 years old with active COVID-19. Here the CDR3 DNA reads TGTGCCAGCTCACCTGCAGGGGGGTCGGAGACCCAGTACTTC. It encodes CASSPAGGSETQYF. Supplemented by reference TRBV18 and TRBJ2-5, the full variable domain reads NAGVMQNPRHLVRRRGQEARLRCSPMKGHSHVYWYRQLPEEGLKFMVYLQKENIIDESGMPKERFSAEFPKEGPSILRIQQVVRGDSAAYFCASSPAGGSETQYFGPGTRLLVL.